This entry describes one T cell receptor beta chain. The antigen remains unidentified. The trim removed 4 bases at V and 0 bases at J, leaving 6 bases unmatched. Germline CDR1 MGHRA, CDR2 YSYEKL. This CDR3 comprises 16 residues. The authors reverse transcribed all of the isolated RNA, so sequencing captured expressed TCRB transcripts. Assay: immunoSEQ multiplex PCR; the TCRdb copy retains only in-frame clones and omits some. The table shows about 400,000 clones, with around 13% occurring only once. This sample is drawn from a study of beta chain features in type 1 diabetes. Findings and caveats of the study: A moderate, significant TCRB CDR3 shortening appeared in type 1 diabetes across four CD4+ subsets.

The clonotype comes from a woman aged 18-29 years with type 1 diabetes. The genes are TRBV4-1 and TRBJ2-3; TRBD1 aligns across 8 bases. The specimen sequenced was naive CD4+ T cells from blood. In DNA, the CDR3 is TGCGCCAGCAGCCCTCGACAGGGGCCTAGCACAGATACGCAGTATTTT. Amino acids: CASSPRQGPSTDTQYF.